The 25 T cell receptor beta chains in this list originate from one sample, sequenced in a study of blood T cell repertoires in COVID-19. Repertoires were generated with immunoSEQ multiplex PCR, while TCRdb's copy carries only in-frame clones and drops some. The data hold approximately 88,000 clones, with 80% observed a single time. Sequencing was carried out using peripheral blood. The receptors were sampled from a woman aged 80 or older with acute or convalescent COVID-19.

The chain employs TRBV5-6 and TRBJ2-5; the match to TRBD1 covers 7 bases. The CDR3 sequence is 15 residues long. The trim removed 4 bases at V and 4 bases at J, leaving 10 bases unmatched. Per germline, CDR1 SGHDT and CDR2 YYEEEE. CDR3 sequence (DNA): TGTGCCAGCAGCGCTAAGACAGGGATGAGAGAGACCCAGTACTTC. Translation gives CASSAKTGMRETQYF.

The V call is TRBV7-3, the J call TRBJ1-2; D ambiguous. Germline V gene lookup returns CDR1 SGHTA and CDR2 FQGTGA. V was cut by 8 bases and J by 5 bases, with 18 bases left in between. This CDR3 has 14 amino acids. The CDR3 region is CASFPRLDGYGYTF. The CDR3 DNA reads TGTGCCAGCTTCCCCCGCCTCGACGGGTATGGCTACACCTTC.

V is TRBV6-2 or TRBV6-3 and J is TRBJ2-7, with TRBD1 matching 7 bases. The germline V gene has CDR1 MNHEY and CDR2 SVGEGT. CDR3 length equals 15 residues. J lost 2 bases, V lost 5 bases, and 9 bases had no gene match. The CDR3 loop is CASSRTGDRPYEQYF. CDR3 coding DNA: TGTGCCAGCAGTCGGACAGGAGACAGACCCTACGAGCAGTACTTC.

The chain carries TRBV18 and TRBJ2-3; perhaps TRBD2 as D (6 bases). Germline CDR1 reads KGHSH; CDR2 reads LQKENI. This CDR3 comprises 15 residues. Trimming pared 0 bases from V and 1 base from J, leaving 8 bases between. CDR3 DNA sequence: TGTGCCAGCTCACCACCGTCTAGCGGCACAGATACGCAGTATTTT. Translated: CASSPPSSGTDTQYF. The variable domain in full, with the rest retrieved from reference TRBV18 and TRBJ2-3, is NAGVMQNPRHLVRRRGQEARLRCSPMKGHSHVYWYRQLPEEGLKFMVYLQKENIIDESGMPKERFSAEFPKEGPSILRIQQVVRGDSAAYFCASSPPSSGTDTQYFGPGTRLTVL.

DNA of the CDR3: TGTGCCAGCTCACCACCGGGGCCTAATGAAAAACTGTTTTTT. This translates into CASSPPGPNEKLFF. The chain couples TRBV18 to TRBJ1-4, with a weak D call TRBD1 (5 bases). The V gene lost 0 bases and the J gene lost 3 bases, with 5 bases spanning the gap. The germline gives CDR1 KGHSH, CDR2 LQKENI. The CDR3 spans 14 residues.

The rearrangement joins TRBV19 to TRBJ2-4; 9 bases are shared with TRBD1. The CDR3 sequence is 15 residues long. Per the germline V gene, CDR1 is LNHDA and CDR2 is SQIVND (reference sequence). Germline trimming cut 5 bases from V and 4 bases from J; bases unmatched to any gene: 6. The CDR3 loop is CASSGHGTGKNIQYF. The CDR3 DNA reads TGTGCCAGTAGTGGACATGGGACAGGGAAAAACATTCAGTACTTC. The complete variable domain, with remaining parts taken from reference TRBV19 and TRBJ2-4, reads DGGITQSPKYLFRKEGQNVTLSCEQNLNHDAMYWYRQDPGQGLRLIYYSQIVNDFQKGDIAEGYSVSREKKESFPLTVTSAQKNPTAFYLCASSGHGTGKNIQYFGAGTRLSVL.

The J gene is TRBJ2-5, the V gene TRBV29-1; maybe TRBD1 (6 bases). The CDR3 runs to 15 residues. The V end was cut by 2 bases, the J end by 2 bases, with 15 bases between. Germline-derived CDR1 and CDR2 are SQVTM and ANQGSEA. CDR3 region: CSVETLGQQQETQYF. The CDR3 nucleotides are TGCAGCGTTGAAACCCTGGGACAACAACAAGAGACCCAGTACTTC.

The chain has TRBV6-1 and TRBJ2-1; tentatively, D is TRBD1 (5 bases). Deletions cut 4 bases from V and 0 bases from J, with 13 bases between. Germline loops: CDR1 MNHNS, CDR2 SASEGT. This CDR3 comprises 16 residues. Here the CDR3 reads CASSVLGQLSYNEQFF. The CDR3 region has the DNA TGTGCCAGCAGTGTACTCGGACAACTCTCCTACAATGAGCAGTTCTTC.

The chain uses TRBV19 and TRBJ2-2; possible D gene TRBD1, 5 bases. The CDR3 is made up of 17 amino acids. Germline loops: CDR1 LNHDA, CDR2 SQIVND (reference sequence). Trimming removed 9 bases from V and 0 bases from J, with 20 bases in between. The CDR3, as DNA: TGTGCCAGCTCCGGTGGCAGGGCTCTAACGAACACCGGGGAGCTGTTTTTT. This gives the protein CASSGGRALTNTGELFF.

The CDR3 protein is CASLAGAYNEQFF. The CDR3 DNA reads TGTGCCAGTCTAGCGGGAGCTTACAATGAGCAGTTCTTC. The chain couples TRBV2 to TRBJ2-1, with TRBD2 matching 10 bases. CDR3 length: 13 residues. Germline CDR1 and CDR2: SNHLY and FYNNEI. Trimming took 9 bases from V and 4 from J; bases not matched to a gene: 3.

The rearrangement links TRBV7-9 to TRBJ2-1; D is undetermined. Germline CDR1 reads SEHNR; CDR2 reads FQNEAQ (reference sequence). The CDR3 is 12 amino acids. V dropped 5 bases and J dropped 9 bases, with 11 bases sitting between them. The CDR3, as DNA: TGTGCCAGCAGCCCCCAAACTCGTGAGCAGTTCTTC. Residues: CASSPQTREQFF. The complete variable domain, with remaining parts taken from reference TRBV7-9 and TRBJ2-1, reads DTGVSQNPRHKITKRGQNVTFRCDPISEHNRLYWYRQTLGQGPEFLTYFQNEAQLEKSRLLSDRFSAERPKGSFSTLEIQRTEQGDSAMYLCASSPQTREQFFGPGTRLTVL.

There are a few counts of this clone. This sequence joins TRBV13 and TRBJ2-2; D is ambiguous. The CDR3 loop spans 11 amino acids. Trimming took off 5 bases at V and 8 bases at J, with 6 bases between the two ends. Germline V gene data show CDR1 as PRHDT and CDR2 as FYEKMQ (reference sequence). This CDR3 is CASSPRGELFF. The CDR3, as DNA: TGTGCCAGCAGCCCCCGGGGGGAGCTGTTTTTT. The variable domain in full, with the rest retrieved from reference TRBV13 and TRBJ2-2, is AAGVIQSPRHLIKEKRETATLKCYPIPRHDTVYWYQQGPGQDPQFLISFYEKMQSDKGSIPDRFSAQQFSDYHSELNMSSLELGDSALYFCASSPRGELFFGEGSRLTVL.

The chain is built from TRBV5-6 and TRBJ2-5; 7 bases map to TRBD2. Germline V lookup: CDR1 SGHDT, CDR2 YYEEEE. Trimming removed 0 bases from V and 4 bases from J; junction bases left unmatched: 0. The CDR3 has 13 residues. The CDR3 DNA is TGTGCCAGCAGCTTGGCTAGCGGAGAGACCCAGTACTTC. Its translation is CASSLASGETQYF.

This clone has a handful of counts. The chain has TRBV21-1 and TRBJ2-7; TRBD1 is taken as the D call from the table, unchecked against the DNA. TRBV21-1 constitutes a pseudogene. The CDR3 sequence is 13 residues long. CDR3 DNA: TGTGCCAGCAGCTACAGGGCAGCCTACGAGCAGTACTTC. Amino acid sequence: CASSYRAAYEQYF.

The gene calls are TRBV2 and TRBJ2-7; TRBD1 matches at 9 bases. In germline, CDR1 is SNHLY, CDR2 FYNNEI. The V and J ends lost 4 bases and 6 bases, in that order; junction bases with no gene match: 10. The CDR3 runs 15 residues. CDR3 amino acids: CASSAGGQGLGEQYF. CDR3 in DNA: TGTGCCAGCAGTGCCGGGGGACAGGGACTGGGCGAGCAGTACTTC. Full variable domain (remainder filled in from reference TRBV2 and TRBJ2-7): EPEVTQTPSHQVTQMGQEVILRCVPISNHLYFYWYRQILGQKVEFLVSFYNNEISEKSEIFDDQFSVERPDGSNFTLKIRSTKLEDSAMYFCASSAGGQGLGEQYFGPGTRLTVT.

The rearrangement links TRBV27 to TRBJ1-5; perhaps TRBD1 as D (6 bases). The V gene lost 5 bases and the J gene lost 6 bases, with 14 bases spanning the gap. The CDR3 contains 14 residues. From germline, CDR1 is MNHEY and CDR2 SMNVEV (reference sequence). The CDR3 DNA is TGTGCCAGCAGTATCAGGCAGGGGAGTCAGCCCCAGCATTTT. Protein sequence: CASSIRQGSQPQHF.

The chain is built from TRBV5-4 and TRBJ2-7; the D gene is possibly TRBD1 (6 bases). The CDR3 contains 15 residues. V lost 0 bases and J 4 bases, leaving 14 bases between the germline ends. Germline CDR1 SGHNT, CDR2 YYREEE (reference sequence). CDR3 DNA: TGTGCCAGCAGCTTGGTCAGGGGAGCTCCGTACGAGCAGTACTTC. The encoded protein is CASSLVRGAPYEQYF.

This chain links TRBV5-1 with TRBJ1-2, with no clear D. The germline gives CDR1 SGHRS, CDR2 YFSETQ. CDR3 size: 18 residues. The germline V and J ends were trimmed by 5 bases and 4 bases, with 27 bases remaining between them. The DNA of the CDR3 is TGCGCCAGCAGTCTCGCCCGGGCCGCTGATGATGCGGGCTATGGCTACACCTTC. This translates into CASSLARAADDAGYGYTF.

This clone was seen a few times. The CDR3 bases are TGTGCCATCAGTTACGGGGTTATGAACACTGAAGCTTTCTTT. Protein product: CAISYGVMNTEAFF. The chain links TRBV10-3 to TRBJ1-1; D remains unclear. With 5 bases removed from V and 0 bases from J, the gap between germline ends came to 10 bases. Looked up from germline, CDR1 is ENHRY and CDR2 is SYGVKD. This CDR3 comprises 14 residues.

This clone was seen a single time. The J gene is TRBJ1-1, the V gene TRBV18, with D unresolved. Germline V gene sequence: CDR1 KGHSH, CDR2 LQKENI. Trimming removed 6 bases at V and 4 bases at J, with 15 bases between. CDR3 size: 14 residues. This CDR3 is CASSQVEGVTEAFF. The CDR3 nucleotides are TGTGCCAGCTCGCAGGTAGAGGGAGTCACTGAAGCTTTCTTT.

In this sample, this clone turned up once. The CDR3 spells CASSLDWDGGTQYF. The CDR3, as DNA: TGCGCCAGCAGCCTTGACTGGGACGGGGGGACCCAGTACTTC. The rearrangement joins TRBV5-1 to TRBJ2-5; weak D call: TRBD2 (6 bases). CDR3 length: 14 amino acids. V was trimmed by 4 bases and J by 7 bases, leaving 17 bases between them. Germline V CDR1 and CDR2: SGHRS, YFSETQ.

Here the CDR3 reads CASSQAGQGVNGELFF. Written as DNA, the CDR3 is TGTGCCAGCAGCCAAGCAGGACAGGGGGTTAACGGGGAGCTGTTTTTT. The chain has TRBV14 and TRBJ2-2, with 10 bases identical to TRBD1. Trimming removed 1 base from V and 7 bases from J; junction bases left unmatched: 6. The CDR3 is made up of 16 amino acids. Germline V gene sequence: CDR1 SGHDN, CDR2 FVKESK.

The chain uses TRBV18 and TRBJ1-2; D remains unclear. Looked up from germline, CDR1 is KGHSH and CDR2 is LQKENI. This CDR3 has 15 residues. V gave up 0 bases and J gave up 6 bases, with 14 bases separating them. DNA of the CDR3: TGTGCCAGCTCACCACCGAGAAGGAGATTAGATGGCTACACCTTC. Translation gives CASSPPRRRLDGYTF.

This clone has more than one count but fewer than ten. The V and J genes are TRBV7-9 and TRBJ1-4, with D maybe TRBD1 (6 bases). This CDR3 region has 15 residues. From germline, CDR1 is SEHNR and CDR2 FQNEAQ (reference sequence). The V gene lost 1 base and the J gene lost 5 bases, with 11 bases spanning the gap. CDR3 amino acids: CASSLGDTRNEKLFF. The CDR3 DNA reads TGTGCCAGCAGCTTAGGGGACACAAGGAATGAAAAACTGTTTTTT.

The chain carries TRBV7-2 and TRBJ1-2; the match to TRBD1 covers 7 bases. Trimming cost V 2 bases and J 4 bases; bases outside gene matches: 13. The CDR3 spans 17 residues. CDR1 is SGHTA and CDR2 is FQGNSA in the germline V gene. The CDR3 loop reads CASSLSGGGSRGYGYTF. The CDR3 nucleotides read TGTGCCAGCAGCTTATCGGGAGGGGGCTCGCGAGGCTATGGCTACACCTTC.